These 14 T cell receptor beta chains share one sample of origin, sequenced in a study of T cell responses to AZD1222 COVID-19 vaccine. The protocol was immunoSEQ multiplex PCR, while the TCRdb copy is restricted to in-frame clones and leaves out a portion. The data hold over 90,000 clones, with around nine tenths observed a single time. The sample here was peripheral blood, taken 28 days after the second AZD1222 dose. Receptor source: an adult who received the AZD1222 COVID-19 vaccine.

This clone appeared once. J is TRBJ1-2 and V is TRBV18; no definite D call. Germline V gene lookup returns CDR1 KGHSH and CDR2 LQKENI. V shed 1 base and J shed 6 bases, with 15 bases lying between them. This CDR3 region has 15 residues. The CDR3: CASSPQAPPGDGYTF. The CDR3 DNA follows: TGTGCCAGCTCACCACAGGCACCCCCTGGGGATGGCTACACCTTC.

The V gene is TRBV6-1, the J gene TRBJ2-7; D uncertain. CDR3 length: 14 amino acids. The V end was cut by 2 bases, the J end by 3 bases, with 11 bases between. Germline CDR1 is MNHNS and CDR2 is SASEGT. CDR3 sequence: CASSESVSFYEQYF. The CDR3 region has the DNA TGTGCCAGCAGTGAATCAGTCAGTTTCTACGAGCAGTACTTC.

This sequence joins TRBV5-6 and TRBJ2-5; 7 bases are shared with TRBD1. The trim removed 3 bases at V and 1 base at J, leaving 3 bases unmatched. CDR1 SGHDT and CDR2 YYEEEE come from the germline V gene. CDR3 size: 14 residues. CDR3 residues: CASSSTGSQETQYF. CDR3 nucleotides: TGTGCCAGCAGCTCGACAGGGAGCCAAGAGACCCAGTACTTC.

CDR3 residues: CASGDGQGRKAFF. CDR3 nucleotides: TGTGCTAGTGGCGACGGACAGGGTCGGAAAGCTTTCTTT. This chain links TRBV12-5 with TRBJ1-1; 8 positions match TRBD1. With V trimmed by 6 bases and J by 9 bases, 9 bases remained unmatched. This CDR3 is 13 amino acids long. The germline gives CDR1 LGHNT, CDR2 FRNRAP.

The chain's CDR3 is CASSGLAGGPVETQYF. CDR3 coding DNA: TGTGCCAGCAGTGGGCTAGCGGGGGGGCCAGTAGAGACCCAGTACTTC. This chain connects TRBV2 to TRBJ2-5, with 12 bases aligning to TRBD2. Germline CDR1 is SNHLY and CDR2 is FYNNEI. This CDR3 contains 16 residues. Losses at the gene ends were 4 bases for V and 4 bases for J; bases not matched to a gene: 7.

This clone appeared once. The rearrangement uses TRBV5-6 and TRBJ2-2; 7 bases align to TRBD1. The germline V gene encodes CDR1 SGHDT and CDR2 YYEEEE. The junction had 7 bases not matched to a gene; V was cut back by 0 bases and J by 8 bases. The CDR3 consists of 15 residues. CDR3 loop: CASSLDRGTMGELFF. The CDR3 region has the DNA TGTGCCAGCAGCTTGGACAGGGGTACAATGGGGGAGCTGTTTTTT.

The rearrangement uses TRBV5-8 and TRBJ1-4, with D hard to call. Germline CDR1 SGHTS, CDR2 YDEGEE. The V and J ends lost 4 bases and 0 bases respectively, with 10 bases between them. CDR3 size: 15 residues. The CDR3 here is CASSRRRATNEKLFF. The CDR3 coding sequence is TGTGCCAGCAGCAGGAGACGGGCAACTAATGAAAAACTGTTTTTT.

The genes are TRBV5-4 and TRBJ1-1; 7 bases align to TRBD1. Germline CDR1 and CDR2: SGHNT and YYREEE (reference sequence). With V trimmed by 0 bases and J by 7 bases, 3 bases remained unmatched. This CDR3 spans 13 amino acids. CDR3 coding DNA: TGTGCCAGCAGCTTGGGACAGGGAGTTGAAGCTTTCTTT. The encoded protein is CASSLGQGVEAFF. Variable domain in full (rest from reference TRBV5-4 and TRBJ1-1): ETGVTQSPTHLIKTRGQQVTLRCSSQSGHNTVSWYQQALGQGPQFIFQYYREEENGRGNFPPRFSGLQFPNYSSELNVNALELDDSALYLCASSLGQGVEAFFGQGTRLTVV.

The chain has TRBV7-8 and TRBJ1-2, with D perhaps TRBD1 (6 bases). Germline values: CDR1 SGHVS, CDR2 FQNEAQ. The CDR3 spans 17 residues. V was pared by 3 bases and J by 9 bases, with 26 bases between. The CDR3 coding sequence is TGTGCCAGCAGCTTGAGACAGGCCCGACAAATCGGTTTAAGCTACACCTTC. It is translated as CASSLRQARQIGLSYTF.

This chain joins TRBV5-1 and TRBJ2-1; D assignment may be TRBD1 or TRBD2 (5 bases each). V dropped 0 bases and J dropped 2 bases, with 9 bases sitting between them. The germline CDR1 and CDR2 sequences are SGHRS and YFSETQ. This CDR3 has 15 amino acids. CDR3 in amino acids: CASSLDEGPYNEQFF. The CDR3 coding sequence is TGCGCCAGCAGCTTGGATGAGGGGCCCTACAATGAGCAGTTCTTC.

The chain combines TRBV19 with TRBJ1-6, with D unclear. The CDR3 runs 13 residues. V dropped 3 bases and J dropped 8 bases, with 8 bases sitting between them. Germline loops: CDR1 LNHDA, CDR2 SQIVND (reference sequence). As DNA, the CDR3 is TGTGCCAGTAGTATTGGTGGAGATTCACCCCTCCACTTT. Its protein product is CASSIGGDSPLHF.

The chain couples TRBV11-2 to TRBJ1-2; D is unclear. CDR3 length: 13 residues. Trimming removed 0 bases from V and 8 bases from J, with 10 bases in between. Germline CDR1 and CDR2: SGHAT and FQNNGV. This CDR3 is CASSLEGLAGYTF. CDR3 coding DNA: TGTGCCAGCAGCTTAGAAGGACTCGCGGGCTACACCTTC.

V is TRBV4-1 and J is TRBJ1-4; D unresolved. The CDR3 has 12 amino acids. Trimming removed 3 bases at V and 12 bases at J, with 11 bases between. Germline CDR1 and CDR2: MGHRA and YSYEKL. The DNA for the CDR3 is TGCGCCAGCAGCCAGGCGACTGGGGAACTGTTTTTT. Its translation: CASSQATGELFF.

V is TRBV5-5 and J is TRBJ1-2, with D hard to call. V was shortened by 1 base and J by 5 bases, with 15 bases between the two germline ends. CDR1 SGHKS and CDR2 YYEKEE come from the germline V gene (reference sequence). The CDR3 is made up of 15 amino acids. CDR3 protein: CASSLQPGTTYGYTF. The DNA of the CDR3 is TGTGCCAGCAGCTTGCAACCGGGAACAACATATGGCTACACCTTC. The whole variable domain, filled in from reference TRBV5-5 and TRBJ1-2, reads DAGVTQSPTHLIKTRGQQVTLRCSPISGHKSVSWYQQVLGQGPQFIFQYYEKEERGRGNFPDRFSARQFPNYSSELNVNALLLGDSALYLCASSLQPGTTYGYTFGSGTRLTVV.